This T cell receptor beta chain was profiled in a study of OX40 agonist ivuxolimab in advanced cancers. Background on the study: As their treatment, patients were administered ivuxolimab, an agonistic anti-OX40 (CD134) antibody. In three patients, partial responses were observed, one with hepatocellular carcinoma and two with cutaneous melanoma.

A note on this clone: The antigen remains unidentified.

Method: immunoSEQ multiplex PCR; TCRdb's copy keeps in-frame clones and lacks some. The repertoire holds under 15,000 clones, with roughly 80% as singletons. CDR1 MGHRA and CDR2 YSYEKL come from the germline V gene. This CDR3 spans 14 amino acids. Unmatched junction bases numbered 4, after V lost 2 bases and J lost 7 bases. Study conclusions and caveats: Both blood CD4+ and CD8+ T cells showed clonal growth by week 6 at 0.1 to 3.0 mg/kg.

This receptor was taken from an adult with an advanced solid tumor such as melanoma, head and neck, liver or kidney cancer. The chain carries TRBV4-1 and TRBJ2-2; 7 positions match TRBD2. This material consisted of CD4+ or CD8+ T cells sorted from blood, taken in a trial of the OX40 agonist ivuxolimab. CDR3 protein: CASSQHLAGGELFF. DNA of the CDR3: TGCGCCAGCAGCCAACACTTAGCGGGCGGGGAGCTGTTTTTT.